This T cell receptor beta chain derives from a study of cytomegalovirus exposure and HLA in healthy donors. Background on the study: Earlier results showed 90 million to 130 million unique TCR beta sequences derived from around 170 million T cells.

Study observations and caveats: Later, TCR association rates were found to vary by HLA locus, highest for DRB1 and lowest for HLA-C.

To note about this clone: What it binds is not known.

Vbeta (60) and Jbeta (13) primers were used in the PCR. The repertoire was sequenced with immunoSEQ multiplex PCR; TCRdb's copy has only in-frame clones and lacks some. The sample lists roughly 100,000 clones; over 80% were seen once. The CDR3 extends over 14 amino acids. Germline lookup yields CDR1 MNHEY and CDR2 SMNVEV (reference sequence). V was trimmed by 5 bases and J by 8 bases, leaving 15 bases between them. Sequenced material: PBMCs. This sequence was found in a man younger than 35 in good health and CMV-seronegative. The gene calls are TRBV27 and TRBJ1-4, with D perhaps TRBD1 (6 bases). The CDR3 spells CASSPTGSGEKLFF. The DNA of the CDR3 is TGTGCCAGCAGTCCGACAGGATCCGGGGAAAAACTGTTTTTT. The complete variable domain, with remaining parts taken from reference TRBV27 and TRBJ1-4, reads EAQVTQNPRYLITVTGKKLTVTCSQNMNHEYMSWYRQDPGLGLRQIYYSMNVEVTDKGDVPEGYKVSRKEKRNFPLILESPSPNQTSLYFCASSPTGSGEKLFFGSGTQLSVL.